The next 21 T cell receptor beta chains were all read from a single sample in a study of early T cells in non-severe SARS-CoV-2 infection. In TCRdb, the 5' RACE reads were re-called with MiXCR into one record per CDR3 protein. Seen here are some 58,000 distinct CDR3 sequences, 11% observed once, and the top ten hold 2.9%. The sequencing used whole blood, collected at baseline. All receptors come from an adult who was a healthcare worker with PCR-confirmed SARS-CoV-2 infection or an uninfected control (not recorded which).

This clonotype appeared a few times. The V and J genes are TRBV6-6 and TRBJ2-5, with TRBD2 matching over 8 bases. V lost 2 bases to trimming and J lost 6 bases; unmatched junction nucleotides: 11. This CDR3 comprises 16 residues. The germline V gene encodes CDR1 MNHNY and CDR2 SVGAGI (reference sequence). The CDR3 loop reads CASSYEGAGAAKTQYF. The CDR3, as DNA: TGTGCCAGCAGTTACGAGGGAGCGGGGGCCGCCAAGACCCAGTACTTC.

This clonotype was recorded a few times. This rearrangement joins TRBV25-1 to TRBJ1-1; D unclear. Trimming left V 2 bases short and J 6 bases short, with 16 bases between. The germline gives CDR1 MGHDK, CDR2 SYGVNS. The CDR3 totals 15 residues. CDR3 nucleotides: TGTGCCAGCAGTGAACCACAGCGGGGAGAATCTGAAGCTTTCTTT. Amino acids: CASSEPQRGESEAFF.

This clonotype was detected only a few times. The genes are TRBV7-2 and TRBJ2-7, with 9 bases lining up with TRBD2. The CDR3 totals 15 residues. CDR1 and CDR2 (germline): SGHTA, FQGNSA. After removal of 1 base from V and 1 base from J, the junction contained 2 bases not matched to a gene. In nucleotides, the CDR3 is TGTGCCAGCAGCTTAGATCTAGCGGGGTCCTACGAGCAGTACTTC. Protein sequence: CASSLDLAGSYEQYF.

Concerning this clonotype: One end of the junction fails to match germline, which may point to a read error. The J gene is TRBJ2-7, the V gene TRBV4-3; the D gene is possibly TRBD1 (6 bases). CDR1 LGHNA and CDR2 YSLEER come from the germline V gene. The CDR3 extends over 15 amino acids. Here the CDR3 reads CASSQELGATYGQYF. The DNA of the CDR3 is TGCGCCAGCAGCCAAGAACTGGGGGCGACTTACGGGCAGTACTTC.

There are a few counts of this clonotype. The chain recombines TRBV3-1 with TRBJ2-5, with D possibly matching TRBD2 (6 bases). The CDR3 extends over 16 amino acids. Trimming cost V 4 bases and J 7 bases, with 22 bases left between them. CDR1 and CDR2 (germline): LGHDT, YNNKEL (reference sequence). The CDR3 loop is CASSRRTSTLVGTQYF. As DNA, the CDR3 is TGTGCCAGCAGCCGCCGAACTAGCACACTGGTAGGGACCCAGTACTTC.

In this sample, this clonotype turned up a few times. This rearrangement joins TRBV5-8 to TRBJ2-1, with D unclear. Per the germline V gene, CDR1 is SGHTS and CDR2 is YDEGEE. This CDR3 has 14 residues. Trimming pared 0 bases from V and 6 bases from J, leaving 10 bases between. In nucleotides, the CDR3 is TGTGCCAGCAGCTTGGCCGCCCGGGCCAATGAGCAGTTCTTC. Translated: CASSLAARANEQFF.

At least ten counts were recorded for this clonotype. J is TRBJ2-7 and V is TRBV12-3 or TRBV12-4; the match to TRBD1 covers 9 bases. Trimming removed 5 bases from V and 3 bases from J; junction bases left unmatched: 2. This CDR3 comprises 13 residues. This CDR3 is CASSPGQGYEQYF. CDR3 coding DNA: TGTGCCAGCAGTCCGGGACAGGGCTACGAGCAGTACTTC.

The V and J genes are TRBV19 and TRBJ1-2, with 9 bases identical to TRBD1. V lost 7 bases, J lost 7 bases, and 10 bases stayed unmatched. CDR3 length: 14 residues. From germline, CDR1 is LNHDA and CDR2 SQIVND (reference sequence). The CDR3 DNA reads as TGTGCCAGTACAGAACAGGGGGCGGATGTTGGCTACACCTTC. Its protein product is CASTEQGADVGYTF. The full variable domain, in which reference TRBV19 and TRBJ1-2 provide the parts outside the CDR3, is DGGITQSPKYLFRKEGQNVTLSCEQNLNHDAMYWYRQDPGQGLRLIYYSQIVNDFQKGDIAEGYSVSREKKESFPLTVTSAQKNPTAFYLCASTEQGADVGYTFGSGTRLTVV.

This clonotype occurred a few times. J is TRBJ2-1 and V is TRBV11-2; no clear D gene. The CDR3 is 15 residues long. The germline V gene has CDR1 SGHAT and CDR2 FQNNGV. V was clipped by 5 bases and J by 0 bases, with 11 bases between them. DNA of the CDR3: TGTGCCAGCAGCCCCCAGAGGTACTCCTACAATGAGCAGTTCTTC. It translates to CASSPQRYSYNEQFF.

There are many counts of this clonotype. The CDR3 nucleotides read TGTGCCACCAAGACCGCCTTTGGACAGGGGAGGAATGAGCAGTTCTTC. As protein: CATKTAFGQGRNEQFF. This chain uses TRBV2 with TRBJ2-1; 9 positions match TRBD1. There are 16 residues in the CDR3. Germline CDR1 and CDR2: SNHLY and FYNNEI. V was clipped by 10 bases and J by 7 bases; unmatched bases: 17.

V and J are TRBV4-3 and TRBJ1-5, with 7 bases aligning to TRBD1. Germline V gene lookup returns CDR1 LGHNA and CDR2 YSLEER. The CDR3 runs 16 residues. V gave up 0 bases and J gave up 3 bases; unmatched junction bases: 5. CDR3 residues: CASSQDPDRANQPQHF. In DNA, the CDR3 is TGCGCCAGCAGCCAAGACCCTGACAGGGCCAATCAGCCCCAGCATTTT.

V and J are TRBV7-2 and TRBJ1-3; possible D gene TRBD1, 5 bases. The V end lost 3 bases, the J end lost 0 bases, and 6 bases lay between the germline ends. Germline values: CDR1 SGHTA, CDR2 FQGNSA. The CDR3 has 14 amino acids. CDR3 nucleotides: TGTGCCAGCAGCTTCGGGGGCTCTGGAAACACCATATATTTT. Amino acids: CASSFGGSGNTIYF. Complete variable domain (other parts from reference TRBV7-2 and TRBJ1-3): GAGVSQSPSNKVTEKGKDVELRCDPISGHTALYWYRQSLGQGLEFLIYFQGNSAPDKSGLPSDRFSAERTGGSVSTLTIQRTQQEDSAVYLCASSFGGSGNTIYFGEGSWLTVV.

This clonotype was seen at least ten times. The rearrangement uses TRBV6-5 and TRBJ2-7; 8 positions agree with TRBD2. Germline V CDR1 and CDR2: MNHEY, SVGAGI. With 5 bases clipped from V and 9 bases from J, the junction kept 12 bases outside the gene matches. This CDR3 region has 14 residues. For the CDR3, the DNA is TGTGCCAGCAGTCCCCGCACCGGACTAGCAGTGCAGTACTTC. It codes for CASSPRTGLAVQYF.

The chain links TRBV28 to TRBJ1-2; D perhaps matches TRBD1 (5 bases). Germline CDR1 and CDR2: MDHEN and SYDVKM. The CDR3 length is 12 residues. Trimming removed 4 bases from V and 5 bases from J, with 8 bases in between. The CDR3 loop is CASSSGTYGYTF. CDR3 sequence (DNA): TGTGCCAGCAGTTCAGGGACTTATGGCTACACCTTC.

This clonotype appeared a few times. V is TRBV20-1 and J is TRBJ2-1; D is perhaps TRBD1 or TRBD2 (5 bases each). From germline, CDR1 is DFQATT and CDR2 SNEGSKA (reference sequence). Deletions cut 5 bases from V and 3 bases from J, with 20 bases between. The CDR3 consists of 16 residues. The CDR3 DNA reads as TGCAGTGCTCCGCCGGCCCGGGGCGGAGGCTACAATGAGCAGTTCTTC. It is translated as CSAPPARGGGYNEQFF.

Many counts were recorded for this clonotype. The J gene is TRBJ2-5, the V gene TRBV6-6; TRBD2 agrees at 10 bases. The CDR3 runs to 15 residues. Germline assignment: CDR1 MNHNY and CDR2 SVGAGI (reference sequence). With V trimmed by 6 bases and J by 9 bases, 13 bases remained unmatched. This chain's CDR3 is CASRLPTSGDEAQYF. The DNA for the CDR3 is TGTGCCAGCAGACTCCCCACTAGCGGGGACGAGGCCCAGTACTTC.

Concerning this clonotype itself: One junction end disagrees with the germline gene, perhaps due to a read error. CDR3 DNA: TGCAGTGCTAGGGGGTCGACAGGGACGAGCAGTCAGCCCCAGCATTTT. The encoded protein is CSARGSTGTSSQPQHF. The chain links TRBV20-1 to TRBJ1-5, with 7 bases identical to TRBD1. The CDR3 has 16 amino acids. Germline V CDR1 and CDR2: DFQATT, SNEGSKA (reference sequence).

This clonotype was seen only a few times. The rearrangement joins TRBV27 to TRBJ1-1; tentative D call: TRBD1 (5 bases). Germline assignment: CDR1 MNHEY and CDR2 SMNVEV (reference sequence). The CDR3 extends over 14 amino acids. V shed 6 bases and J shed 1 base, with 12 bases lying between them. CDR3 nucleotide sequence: TGTGCCAGCAGGGGGGGAATGGGGAACACTGAAGCTTTCTTT. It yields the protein CASRGGMGNTEAFF.

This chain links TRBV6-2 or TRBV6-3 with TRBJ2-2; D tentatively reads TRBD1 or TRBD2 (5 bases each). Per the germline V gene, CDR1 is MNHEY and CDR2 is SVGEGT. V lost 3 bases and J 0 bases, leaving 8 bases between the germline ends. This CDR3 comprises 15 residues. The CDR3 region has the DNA TGTGCCAGCAGTTATGAGGGGTCGAACACCGGGGAGCTGTTTTTT. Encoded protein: CASSYEGSNTGELFF.

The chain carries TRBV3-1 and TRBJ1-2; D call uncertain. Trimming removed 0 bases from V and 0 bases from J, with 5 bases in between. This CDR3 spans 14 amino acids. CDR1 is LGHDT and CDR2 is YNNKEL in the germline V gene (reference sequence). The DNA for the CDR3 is TGTGCCAGCAGCCAAGAGACGGCTAACTATGGCTACACCTTC. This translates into CASSQETANYGYTF.

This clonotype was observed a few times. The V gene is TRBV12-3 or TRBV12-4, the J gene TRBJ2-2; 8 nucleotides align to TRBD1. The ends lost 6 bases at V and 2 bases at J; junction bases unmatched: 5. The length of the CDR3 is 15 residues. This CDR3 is CASSLQGVNTGELFF. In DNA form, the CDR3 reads TGTGCCAGCAGCCTACAGGGGGTAAACACCGGGGAGCTGTTTTTT.